This T cell receptor (beta chain) was recovered during a study of T cell changes during pregnancy in multiple sclerosis. The method was immunoSEQ multiplex PCR; TCRdb's version includes in-frame clones alone and lacks a portion of them. The table includes tens of thousands of clones, around 93% detected once. The V end lost 5 bases, the J end lost 4 bases, and 17 bases lay between the germline ends. Germline loops: CDR1 SGHTA, CDR2 FQGTGA. The CDR3 loop spans 15 amino acids. The source material was CD4+ T cells from peripheral blood mononuclear cells, sampled in the first trimester of pregnancy. V gene TRBV7-3 combines with J gene TRBJ2-5; D is possibly TRBD2 (6 bases). The clonotype was recovered from a female donor with multiple sclerosis, enrolled in a pregnancy study. The CDR3 DNA is TGTGCCAGCAGCCCCAGCGGGTTTGATGGAGAGACCCAGTACTTC. Translating it yields CASSPSGFDGETQYF.